The 9 T cell receptor beta chains below all came from one sample that was sequenced in a study of T-cell reconstitution after alpha-beta-depleted transplantation in children. Using unique molecular identifiers, the investigators prepared the TCRbeta library. TCRdb passed the PCR reads through MiXCR, listing each CDR3 protein once. The profile shows approximately 650,000 distinct CDR3 sequences, about 12% of them singletons. The sample was PBMCs, taken before TCRalphabeta/CD19-depleted stem cell transplant. These receptor sequences come from a girl aged 2-9 years with congenital amegakaryocytic thrombocytopenia, due to receive a stem cell transplant.

Concerning this clonotype: A read error is possible here, since a much larger clone lies one base away. V usage is TRBV30 and J usage is TRBJ2-5; 7 bases match TRBD2. The V gene's germline CDR1 is GTSNPN and CDR2 SVGIG (reference sequence). This CDR3 is built from 14 residues. The V and J ends lost 1 base and 5 bases, in that order; junction bases with no gene match: 7. The CDR3 region has the DNA TGTGCCTGGAGTGAGGATGGCGGGAGTGAGACCCAGTACTTC. Its protein product is CAWSEDGGSETQYF.

This clonotype was observed many times. V and J are TRBV20-1 and TRBJ2-5; D unclear. This CDR3 spans 13 amino acids. The V end lost 3 bases, the J end lost 1 base, and 9 bases lay between the germline ends. CDR1 is DFQATT and CDR2 is SNEGSKA in the germline V gene (reference sequence). This CDR3 is CSARFYGQETQYF. For the CDR3, the DNA is TGCAGTGCTAGGTTCTATGGCCAAGAGACCCAGTACTTC.

Only a few counts were recorded for this clonotype. V usage is TRBV25-1 and J usage is TRBJ2-5; 7 positions match TRBD2. In germline, CDR1 is MGHDK, CDR2 SYGVNS. This CDR3 is 15 amino acids long. J lost 4 bases, V lost 3 bases, and 8 bases had no gene match. The CDR3 protein is CASSDQGLPAETQYF. CDR3 sequence (DNA): TGTGCCAGCAGTGACCAGGGACTACCAGCAGAGACCCAGTACTTC.

This clonotype has just a few counts. This chain joins TRBV12-3 or TRBV12-4 and TRBJ2-1; possibly TRBD2 for D (6 bases). The CDR3 loop spans 16 amino acids. V lost 8 bases, J lost 1 base, and 18 bases lay in between. Here the CDR3 DNA reads TGTGCCAGCCTTGCCCCGGCGGGAAAATCCTACAATGAGCAGTTCTTC. Its protein product is CASLAPAGKSYNEQFF.

The chain employs TRBV15 and TRBJ2-3, with D possibly matching TRBD2 (5 bases). Deletions cut 1 base from V and 0 bases from J, with 14 bases between. From germline, CDR1 is LNHNV and CDR2 YYDKDF (reference sequence). The CDR3 totals 17 residues. CDR3 sequence (DNA): TGTGCCACCAGCAGAGGGGAGAGCCAGATGAGCACAGATACGCAGTATTTT. It translates to CATSRGESQMSTDTQYF.

This clonotype was counted at least ten times. The rearrangement joins TRBV20-1 to TRBJ2-1; 8 bases match TRBD2. The CDR3 extends over 15 amino acids. Looked up from germline, CDR1 is DFQATT and CDR2 is SNEGSKA (reference sequence). With 0 bases clipped from V and 6 bases from J, the junction kept 7 bases outside the gene matches. The CDR3 sequence is CSARDSGTRLNEQFF. As DNA, the CDR3 is TGCAGTGCTAGAGACTCCGGGACTAGGCTCAATGAGCAGTTCTTC.

This chain's CDR3 is CASSLPRQGGFNEQFF. The CDR3 bases are TGCGCCAGCAGCCTACCTCGACAGGGGGGTTTCAATGAGCAGTTCTTC. J is TRBJ2-1 and V is TRBV5-1, with 9 nucleotides matching TRBD1. The CDR3 has 16 amino acids. The germline V gene has CDR1 SGHRS and CDR2 YFSETQ. Trimming removed 4 bases from V and 6 bases from J; junction bases left unmatched: 11.

The sample holds many counts of this clonotype. The V and J genes are TRBV29-1 and TRBJ2-1; maybe TRBD1 (6 bases). This CDR3 has 12 amino acids. Germline CDR1 and CDR2: SQVTM and ANQGSEA. V lost 2 bases, J lost 7 bases, and 9 bases lay in between. CDR3 in DNA: TGCAGCGTTGAATACAGGGAGAATGAGCAGTTCTTC. This encodes CSVEYRENEQFF.

The chain employs TRBV5-5 and TRBJ2-5; D is tentatively TRBD1 or TRBD2 (5 bases each). Germline lookup yields CDR1 SGHKS and CDR2 YYEKEE (reference sequence). V lost 5 bases to trimming and J lost 3 bases, with 14 bases between them. This CDR3 comprises 14 residues. CDR3 region: CASSHRDVKETQYF. CDR3 bases: TGTGCCAGCAGTCACCGGGACGTCAAAGAGACCCAGTACTTC.